This T cell receptor beta chain stems from a study of blood T cell repertoires in COVID-19. Overall study context: Samples came from the United States, Italy and Spain, spanning acute and convalescent COVID-19. Nucleic acid was either cDNA or gDNA, and it came from T cells, B-cell-depleted T cells, or PBMCs.

V was pared by 4 bases and J by 4 bases, with 10 bases of the junction left unmatched. CDR3 size: 16 residues. CDR1 LNHDA and CDR2 SQIVND come from the germline V gene (reference sequence). In the authors' workflow: Quantification of nucleated cells was approximated via reference gene primer amplification. Measured with immunoSEQ multiplex PCR; TCRdb has only the in-frame clones, and not every one. The V and J calls and clone size are taken from that table; D and trimming were inferred from the DNA. This table holds about 42,000 clones, 85% to 90% found once. Sequencing input: peripheral blood. The chain uses TRBV19 and TRBJ1-2, with 9 bases fitting TRBD1. The receptor was isolated from a man aged 30-40 years with active or convalescent COVID-19. The CDR3, as DNA: TGTGCCAGTAGTACCGAAGGCGGGACAGGGTTCTATGGCTACACCTTC. It yields the protein CASSTEGGTGFYGYTF.